These 12 T cell receptor beta chains originate from one sample sequenced in a study of long-term antiretroviral therapy in people with HIV. At survey level, the immunoSEQ assay was run in its v3.0 version. TCRdb keeps only in-frame clones here, not all; method: immunoSEQ multiplex PCR. The data contain around 32,000 clones, 97% of them seen just once; the ten biggest clones take up approximately 2%. The sequences come from unsorted PBMCs, collected 7.6 years after starting antiretroviral therapy. Receptor source: a man under 40 with HIV.

V gene TRBV6-5 combines with J gene TRBJ1-5; TRBD1 might be the D (5 bases). Germline V gene lookup returns CDR1 MNHEY and CDR2 SVGAGI. This CDR3 region has 15 residues. The V gene lost 5 bases and the J gene lost 2 bases, with 13 bases spanning the gap. CDR3 residues: CASSTGTAGNQPQHF. CDR3 coding DNA: TGTGCCAGCAGTACGGGGACGGCGGGCAATCAGCCCCAGCATTTT.

This sequence joins TRBV27 and TRBJ1-4, with no clear D. The CDR3 extends over 16 amino acids. The germline CDR1 and CDR2 sequences are MNHEY and SMNVEV (reference sequence). The ends were cut back, 0 bases at V and 0 bases at J, with 8 bases in the middle. The DNA for the CDR3 is TGTGCCAGCAGTTTATCGTCGGGTCCAACTAATGAAAAACTGTTTTTT. This gives the protein CASSLSSGPTNEKLFF.

This rearrangement joins TRBV4-1 to TRBJ2-5; no clear D. Looked up from germline, CDR1 is MGHRA and CDR2 is YSYEKL. The V and J ends lost 2 bases and 2 bases respectively, with 6 bases between them. This CDR3 comprises 13 residues. The DNA of the CDR3 is TGCGCCAGCAGCCAAAACGAACAAGAGACCCAGTACTTC. Residues: CASSQNEQETQYF.

The rearrangement joins TRBV6-1 to TRBJ2-1; 11 bases line up with TRBD2. J gave up 12 bases and V 7 bases, and 8 bases lay outside the gene matches. This CDR3 comprises 13 residues. Germline V gene sequence: CDR1 MNHNS, CDR2 SASEGT. DNA of the CDR3: TGTGCCAGCAAAGTAGCGGGGGGGCCTTGGCAGTTCTTC. Translated, it gives CASKVAGGPWQFF.

The rearrangement links TRBV18 to TRBJ2-2; 10 positions match TRBD2. This CDR3 spans 16 amino acids. Germline CDR1 and CDR2: KGHSH and LQKENI. The ends lost 3 bases at V and 2 bases at J; junction bases unmatched: 3. CDR3 amino acids: CASSPTSGPNTGELFF. CDR3 DNA: TGTGCCAGCTCACCGACTAGCGGGCCCAACACCGGGGAGCTGTTTTTT.

V usage is TRBV29-1 and J usage is TRBJ2-7, with D perhaps matching TRBD2 (6 bases). CDR1 SQVTM and CDR2 ANQGSEA come from the germline V gene. The CDR3 has 14 residues. Trimming stripped 3 bases from V and 2 bases from J, with 14 bases between. In DNA form, the CDR3 reads TGCAGCGTTGACGGAGGGAGCGCTCCCTACGAGCAGTACTTC. This gives the protein CSVDGGSAPYEQYF.

The chain has TRBV6-6 and TRBJ2-3; D is undetermined. From germline, CDR1 is MNHNY and CDR2 SVGAGI (reference sequence). The ends were cut back, 1 base at V and 4 bases at J, with 6 bases in the middle. CDR3 length: 13 residues. CDR3 coding DNA: TGTGCCAGCAGTTACTTACAGCCAGATACGCAGTATTTT. Protein product: CASSYLQPDTQYF.

The rearrangement joins TRBV19 to TRBJ2-7, with TRBD2 identical over 8 bases. Germline V gene lookup returns CDR1 LNHDA and CDR2 SQIVND (reference sequence). The length of the CDR3 is 16 residues. V was pared by 5 bases and J by 6 bases, with 15 bases of the junction left unmatched. The CDR3 spells CASSLGRVQTTREQYF. In DNA form, the CDR3 reads TGTGCCAGTAGTCTCGGGAGGGTCCAAACGACGCGCGAGCAGTACTTC. Full variable domain (remainder filled in from reference TRBV19 and TRBJ2-7): DGGITQSPKYLFRKEGQNVTLSCEQNLNHDAMYWYRQDPGQGLRLIYYSQIVNDFQKGDIAEGYSVSREKKESFPLTVTSAQKNPTAFYLCASSLGRVQTTREQYFGPGTRLTVT.

This chain uses TRBV27 with TRBJ2-5; 7 bases align to TRBD1. The length of the CDR3 is 15 residues. V trimming: 8 bases; J trimming: 1 base; junction bases outside the gene matches: 10. The germline V gene encodes CDR1 MNHEY and CDR2 SMNVEV (reference sequence). As DNA, the CDR3 is TGTGCCAGCCGAAACGGGGCAGGGGGCCAAGAGACCCAGTACTTC. This sequence encodes CASRNGAGGQETQYF.

This rearrangement joins TRBV14 to TRBJ2-5; no firm D call. The germline CDR1 and CDR2 sequences are SGHDN and FVKESK. Trimming left V 0 bases short and J 3 bases short, with 11 bases between. The length of the CDR3 is 15 residues. The CDR3 is CASSQDLANEETQYF. The CDR3 DNA is TGTGCCAGCAGCCAAGATTTAGCCAACGAAGAGACCCAGTACTTC.

The rearrangement links TRBV7-6 to TRBJ2-3; D gene ambiguous. V dropped 5 bases and J dropped 5 bases, with 14 bases sitting between them. Looked up from germline, CDR1 is SGHVS and CDR2 is FNYEAQ. The CDR3 is 14 residues long. CDR3: CASSQDAEVDTQYF. DNA of the CDR3: TGTGCCAGCAGCCAGGACGCTGAGGTAGATACGCAGTATTTT.

This clone came up once. The gene calls are TRBV6-4 and TRBJ2-3; possible D gene TRBD1, 6 bases. CDR3 length equals 14 residues. Trimming took off 6 bases at V and 6 bases at J, with 16 bases between the two ends. Germline CDR1 reads MRHNA; CDR2 reads SNTAGT. The CDR3 nucleotides read TGTGCCAGCAGCCTGACAGGCCCGTGGGATACGCAGTATTTT. Its protein product is CASSLTGPWDTQYF.